These 20 T cell receptor beta chains came from one sample sequenced in a study of CD8 T cells in Susac syndrome. The RNA input was about 0.5 to 1 ug, and it was reverse transcribed with random hexamers. TCRdb re-derived calls from the immunoSEQ multiplex PCR reads in MiXCR, one entry per CDR3 protein. The sample comprises roughly 130,000 distinct CDR3 sequences, less than 95% of which are singletons, and less than 0.15% rests with the top ten. The sequenced sample consisted of CD4+ T cells from PBMCs. These receptors were obtained from a human donor with multiple sclerosis.

V gene TRBV12-3 or TRBV12-4 combines with J gene TRBJ1-5; TRBD1 agrees at 10 bases. This CDR3 comprises 17 residues. Trimming removed 3 bases from V and 1 base from J; junction bases left unmatched: 6. The CDR3 loop is CASSLVATGGSNQPQHF. The CDR3 nucleotides are TGTGCCAGCAGTTTGGTCGCGACAGGGGGCAGCAATCAGCCCCAGCATTTT.

The V call is TRBV29-1, the J call TRBJ1-1; 7 bases are shared with TRBD1. The J segment lost 1 base and the V segment lost 5 bases, leaving 4 bases of the junction unmatched. Germline V gene sequence: CDR1 SQVTM, CDR2 ANQGSEA. The CDR3 contains 13 residues. The CDR3 loop is CSVSGQTNTEAFF. The CDR3 DNA is TGCAGCGTTTCGGGACAGACGAACACTGAAGCTTTCTTT.

The J gene is TRBJ1-5, the V gene TRBV7-2, with D possibly being TRBD1 (5 bases). CDR1 and CDR2 (germline): SGHTA, FQGNSA. The CDR3 consists of 14 residues. Deletions cut 1 base from V and 1 base from J, with 5 bases between. The CDR3 is CASSLDRSNQPQHF. The CDR3 DNA reads TGTGCCAGCAGCTTAGACAGGAGCAATCAGCCCCAGCATTTT. Combining the CDR3 with reference TRBV7-2 and TRBJ1-5 gives the whole variable domain GAGVSQSPSNKVTEKGKDVELRCDPISGHTALYWYRQSLGQGLEFLIYFQGNSAPDKSGLPSDRFSAERTGGSVSTLTIQRTQQEDSAVYLCASSLDRSNQPQHFGDGTRLSIL.

CDR3 residues: CASSGEGKNIQYF. The CDR3 DNA is TGTGCCAGCAGCGGGGAAGGCAAAAACATTCAGTACTTC. J is TRBJ2-4 and V is TRBV12-3 or TRBV12-4; tentatively, D is TRBD2 (5 bases). This CDR3 is 13 amino acids long. Trimming shortened V by 6 bases and J by 3 bases, and 9 bases separated the two germline ends.

This clonotype has just a few counts. The chain couples TRBV3-1 to TRBJ2-1; 9 bases line up with TRBD2. This CDR3 has 15 amino acids. With V trimmed by 6 bases and J by 0 bases, 3 bases remained unmatched. CDR1 and CDR2 from the germline V gene are LGHDT and YNNKEL (reference sequence). The DNA of the CDR3 is TGTGCCAGCAGTAGTAGCGGGAGCTCCTACAATGAGCAGTTCTTC. Amino acids: CASSSSGSSYNEQFF.

The rearrangement links TRBV5-1 to TRBJ1-5; D gene unclear. The germline V gene has CDR1 SGHRS and CDR2 YFSETQ. The CDR3 is 14 residues long. V was cut by 4 bases and J by 1 base, with 9 bases left in between. The chain's CDR3 is CASSIHGSNQPQHF. The CDR3 nucleotides are TGCGCCAGCAGCATACACGGGAGCAATCAGCCCCAGCATTTT.

In its sample, this clonotype is medium-sized. The chain uses TRBV6-1 and TRBJ1-2; D unresolved. This CDR3 has 13 amino acids. Trimming removed 5 bases at V and 4 bases at J, with 11 bases between. Germline CDR1 MNHNS, CDR2 SASEGT. CDR3 in DNA: TGTGCCAGCAGTCGCGGGATTTCCTATGGCTACACCTTC. Translation gives CASSRGISYGYTF.

The chain couples TRBV19 to TRBJ2-2; TRBD2 aligns across 12 bases. After removal of 6 bases from V and 6 bases from J, the junction contained 5 bases not matched to a gene. The CDR3 has 15 residues. Germline V gene sequence: CDR1 LNHDA, CDR2 SQIVND (reference sequence). This CDR3 reads CASSLLAGGPGELFF. The CDR3 DNA reads as TGTGCCAGTAGCCTCCTAGCGGGGGGGCCCGGGGAGCTGTTTTTT.

The V and J genes are TRBV6-2 or TRBV6-3 and TRBJ2-1; D unclear. With 4 bases removed from V and 0 bases from J, the gap between germline ends came to 13 bases. CDR1 and CDR2 from the germline V gene are MNHEY and SVGEGT. This CDR3 spans 16 amino acids. The CDR3 is CASSFPAVSSYNEQFF. CDR3 nucleotide sequence: TGTGCCAGCAGTTTTCCTGCAGTCAGCTCCTACAATGAGCAGTTCTTC.

The chain is built from TRBV7-9 and TRBJ2-5, with 8 bases lining up with TRBD1. After removal of 4 bases from V and 3 bases from J, the junction contained 4 bases not matched to a gene. The CDR3 has 14 amino acids. Germline V CDR1 and CDR2: SEHNR, FQNEAQ (reference sequence). CDR3 DNA sequence: TGTGCCAGCAGCTCCGGGACAGGAGAAGAGACCCAGTACTTC. Protein product: CASSSGTGEETQYF.

This rearrangement joins TRBV6-6 to TRBJ2-3, with D unclear. Trimming left V 1 base short and J 2 bases short, with 13 bases between. The germline CDR1 and CDR2 sequences are MNHNY and SVGAGI (reference sequence). The CDR3 runs to 16 residues. In nucleotides, the CDR3 is TGTGCCAGCAGTTACTTTGGACCTCGGAACACAGATACGCAGTATTTT. Its translation is CASSYFGPRNTDTQYF.

V usage is TRBV14 and J usage is TRBJ2-3; D remains ambiguous. V was cut by 4 bases and J by 7 bases, with 9 bases left in between. The CDR3 has 12 residues. Germline V CDR1 and CDR2: SGHDN, FVKESK. The CDR3 loop is CASSLTRNTQYF. The CDR3 DNA is TGTGCCAGCAGCCTGACGCGGAATACGCAGTATTTT.

This clonotype was counted once. V and J are TRBV18 and TRBJ2-3, with 10 nucleotides matching TRBD2. Trimming cost V 3 bases and J 3 bases; bases outside gene matches: 6. Germline V gives CDR1 KGHSH, CDR2 LQKENI. CDR3 length: 16 amino acids. The CDR3 DNA sequence: TGTGCCAGCTCACCCCTAGCGGGAGACACGACAGATACGCAGTATTTT. It specifies CASSPLAGDTTDTQYF.

The chain links TRBV6-6 to TRBJ2-3; D not certain. The CDR3 extends over 13 amino acids. CDR1 and CDR2 (germline): MNHNY, SVGAGI (reference sequence). V was shortened by 6 bases and J by 6 bases, with 13 bases between the two germline ends. The CDR3: CASSLDTTDTQYF. DNA of the CDR3: TGTGCCAGCAGCCTCGACACTACCGATACGCAGTATTTT.

The chain couples TRBV5-4 to TRBJ1-2, with no clear D. CDR3 length: 14 amino acids. Germline CDR1 reads SGHNT; CDR2 reads YYREEE (reference sequence). The V end was cut by 1 base, the J end by 2 bases, with 9 bases between. This CDR3 is CASSLSVKNYGYTF. For the CDR3, the DNA is TGTGCCAGCAGCTTGTCTGTGAAGAACTATGGCTACACCTTC.

CDR3 region: CASSTRQGYNEQFF. DNA for the CDR3: TGTGCCAGTAGTACTCGACAGGGGTACAATGAGCAGTTCTTC. The gene calls are TRBV19 and TRBJ2-1, with 8 nucleotides matching TRBD1. Per the germline V gene, CDR1 is LNHDA and CDR2 is SQIVND (reference sequence). This CDR3 has 14 residues. The V gene end was trimmed by 4 bases and the J gene end by 4 bases; junction bases not matched to a gene: 3.

This clonotype was recorded only once. The chain links TRBV5-6 to TRBJ1-1; 7 positions match TRBD1. The J segment lost 3 bases and the V segment lost 2 bases, leaving 7 bases of the junction unmatched. Looked up from germline, CDR1 is SGHDT and CDR2 is YYEEEE. The CDR3 runs 15 residues. This chain's CDR3 is CASSLHRGFDTEAFF. The CDR3 DNA sequence: TGTGCCAGCAGCTTACACAGGGGATTCGACACTGAAGCTTTCTTT.

The chain links TRBV30 to TRBJ2-6, with a weak D call TRBD2 (5 bases). The CDR3 runs 17 residues. V shed 4 bases and J shed 6 bases, with 22 bases lying between them. Germline values: CDR1 GTSNPN, CDR2 SVGIG (reference sequence). The CDR3, as DNA: TGTGCCTGGATGGGGAGACAACCATGGGTCGAGGCCAACGTCCTGACTTTC. Translation gives CAWMGRQPWVEANVLTF.

This chain connects TRBV19 to TRBJ1-2; TRBD1 might be the D (5 bases). V shed 2 bases and J shed 4 bases, with 11 bases lying between them. The CDR3 covers 14 residues. Germline assignment: CDR1 LNHDA and CDR2 SQIVND (reference sequence). The CDR3 DNA follows: TGTGCCAGTAGTATACCAGGGTCGAGCTATGGCTACACCTTC. Translating gives CASSIPGSSYGYTF.

The chain combines TRBV12-5 with TRBJ2-1; D is unclear. Trimming took off 3 bases at V and 4 bases at J, with 1 base between the two ends. This CDR3 contains 11 residues. CDR1 LGHNT and CDR2 FRNRAP come from the germline V gene. In nucleotides, the CDR3 is TGTGCTAGTGGTTTTTACAATGAGCAGTTCTTC. As protein: CASGFYNEQFF.